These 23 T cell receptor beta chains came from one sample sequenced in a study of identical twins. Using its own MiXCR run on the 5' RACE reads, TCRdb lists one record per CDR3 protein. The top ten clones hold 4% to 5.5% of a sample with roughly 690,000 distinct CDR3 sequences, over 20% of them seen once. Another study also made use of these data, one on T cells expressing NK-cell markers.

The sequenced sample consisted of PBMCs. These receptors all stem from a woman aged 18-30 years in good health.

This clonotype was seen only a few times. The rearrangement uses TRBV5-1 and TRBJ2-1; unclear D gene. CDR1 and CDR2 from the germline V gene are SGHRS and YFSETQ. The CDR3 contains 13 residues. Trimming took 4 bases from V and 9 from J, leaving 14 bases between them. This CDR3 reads CASSVTTATEQFF. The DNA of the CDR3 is TGCGCCAGCAGCGTGACGACCGCTACTGAGCAGTTCTTC.

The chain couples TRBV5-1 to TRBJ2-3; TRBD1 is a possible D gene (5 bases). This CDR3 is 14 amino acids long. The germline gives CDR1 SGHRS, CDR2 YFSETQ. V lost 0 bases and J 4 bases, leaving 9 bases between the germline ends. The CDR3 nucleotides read TGCGCCAGCAGCTTGGGACAGCTGGCAGATACGCAGTATTTT. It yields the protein CASSLGQLADTQYF.

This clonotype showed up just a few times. The CDR3 region is CASSLGGKAQYF. The CDR3 DNA sequence: TGTGCCAGCAGCTTAGGGGGGAAGGCCCAGTACTTC. This rearrangement joins TRBV13 to TRBJ2-5; D call uncertain. The CDR3 sequence is 12 residues long. CDR1 and CDR2 from the germline V gene are PRHDT and FYEKMQ (reference sequence). Trimming removed 0 bases from V and 9 bases from J, with 8 bases in between.

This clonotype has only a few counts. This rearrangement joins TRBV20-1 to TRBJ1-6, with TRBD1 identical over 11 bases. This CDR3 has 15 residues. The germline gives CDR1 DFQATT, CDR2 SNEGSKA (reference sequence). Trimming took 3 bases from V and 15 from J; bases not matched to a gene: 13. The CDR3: CSASGSGQGDPLLHF. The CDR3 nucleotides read TGCAGTGCTAGTGGGTCGGGACAGGGGGACCCTCTCCTCCACTTT.

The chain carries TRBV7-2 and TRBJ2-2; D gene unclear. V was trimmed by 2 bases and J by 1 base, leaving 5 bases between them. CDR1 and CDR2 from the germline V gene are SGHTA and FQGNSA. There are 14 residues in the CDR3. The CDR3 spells CASSLIRNTGELFF. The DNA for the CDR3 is TGTGCCAGCAGCTTAATTCGGAACACCGGGGAGCTGTTTTTT.

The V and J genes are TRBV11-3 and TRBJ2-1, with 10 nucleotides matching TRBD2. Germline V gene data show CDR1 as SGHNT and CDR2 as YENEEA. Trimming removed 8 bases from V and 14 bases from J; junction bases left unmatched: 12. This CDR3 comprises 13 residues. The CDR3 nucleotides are TGTGCCAGCGAGTCCACTAGCGGGGTGGGGGAGTTCTTC. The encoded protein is CASESTSGVGEFF.

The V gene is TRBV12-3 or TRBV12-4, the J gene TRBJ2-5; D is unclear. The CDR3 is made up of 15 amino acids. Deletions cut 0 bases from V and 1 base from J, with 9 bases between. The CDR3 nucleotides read TGTGCCAGCAGTTTAGCCGGTGCCCGCCAAGAGACCCAGTACTTC. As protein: CASSLAGARQETQYF.

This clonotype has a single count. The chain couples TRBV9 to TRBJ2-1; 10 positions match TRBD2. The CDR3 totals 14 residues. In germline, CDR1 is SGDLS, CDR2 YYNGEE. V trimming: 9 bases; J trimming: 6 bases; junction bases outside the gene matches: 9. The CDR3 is CATGGSGGANEQFF. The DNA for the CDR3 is TGTGCCACCGGAGGGAGCGGGGGGGCCAATGAGCAGTTCTTC.

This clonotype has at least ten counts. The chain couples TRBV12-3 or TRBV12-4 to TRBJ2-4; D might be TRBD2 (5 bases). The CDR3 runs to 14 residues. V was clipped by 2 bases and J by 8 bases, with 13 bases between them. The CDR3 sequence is CASSLRQSGDIQYF. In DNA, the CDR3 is TGTGCCAGCAGTTTAAGGCAATCCGGGGACATTCAGTACTTC.

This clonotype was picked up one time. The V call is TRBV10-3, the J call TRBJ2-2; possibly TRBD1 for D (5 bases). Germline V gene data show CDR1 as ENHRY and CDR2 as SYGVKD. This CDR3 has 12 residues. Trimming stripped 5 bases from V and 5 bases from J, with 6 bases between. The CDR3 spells CAISRGTGELFF. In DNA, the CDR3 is TGTGCCATCAGTAGGGGTACCGGGGAGCTGTTTTTT.

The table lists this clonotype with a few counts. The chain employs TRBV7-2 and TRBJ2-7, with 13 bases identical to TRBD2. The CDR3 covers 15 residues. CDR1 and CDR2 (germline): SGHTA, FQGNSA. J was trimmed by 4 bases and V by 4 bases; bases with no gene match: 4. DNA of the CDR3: TGTGCCAGCAGCTACGGGACTAGCGGGGTGTACGAGCAGTACTTC. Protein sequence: CASSYGTSGVYEQYF.

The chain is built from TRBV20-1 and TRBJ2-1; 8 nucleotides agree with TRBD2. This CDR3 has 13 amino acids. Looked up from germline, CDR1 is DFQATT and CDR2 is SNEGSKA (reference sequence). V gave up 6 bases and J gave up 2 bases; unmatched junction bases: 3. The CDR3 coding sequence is TGCAGTGCCAACGGGGGGGCCTACAATGAGCAGTTCTTC. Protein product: CSANGGAYNEQFF.

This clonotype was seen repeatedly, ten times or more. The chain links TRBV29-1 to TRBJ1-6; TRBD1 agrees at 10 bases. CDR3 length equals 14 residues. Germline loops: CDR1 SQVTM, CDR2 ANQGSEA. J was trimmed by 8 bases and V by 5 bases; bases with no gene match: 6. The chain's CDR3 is CSVIGTGVDSPLHF. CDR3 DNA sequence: TGCAGCGTTATAGGGACAGGGGTGGATTCACCCCTCCACTTT. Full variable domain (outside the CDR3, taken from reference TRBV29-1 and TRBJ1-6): SAVISQKPSRDICQRGTSLTIQCQVDSQVTMMFWYRQQPGQSLTLIATANQGSEATYESGFVIDKFPISRPNLTFSTLTVSNMSPEDSSIYLCSVIGTGVDSPLHFGNGTRLTVT.

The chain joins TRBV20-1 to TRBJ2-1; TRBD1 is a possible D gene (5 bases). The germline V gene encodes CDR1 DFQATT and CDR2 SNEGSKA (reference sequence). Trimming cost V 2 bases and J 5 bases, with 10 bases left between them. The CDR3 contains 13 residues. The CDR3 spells CSARPGRDNEQFF. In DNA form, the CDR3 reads TGCAGTGCTAGACCCGGCAGGGACAATGAGCAGTTCTTC.

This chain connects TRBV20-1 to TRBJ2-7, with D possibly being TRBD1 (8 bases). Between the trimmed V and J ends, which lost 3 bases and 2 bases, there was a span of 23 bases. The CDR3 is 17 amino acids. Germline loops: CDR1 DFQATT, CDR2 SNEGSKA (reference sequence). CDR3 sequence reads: CSARGGSGTGVPYEQYF. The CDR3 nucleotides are TGCAGTGCTAGGGGGGGGTCCGGGACAGGAGTTCCCTACGAGCAGTACTTC.

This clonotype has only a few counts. The CDR3: CASSPDYQETQYF. CDR3 DNA: TGCGCCAGCAGCCCAGACTACCAAGAGACCCAGTACTTC. V usage is TRBV5-1 and J usage is TRBJ2-5; the D is unclear. The germline V gene encodes CDR1 SGHRS and CDR2 YFSETQ. There are 13 residues in the CDR3. The germline V and J ends were trimmed by 4 bases and 0 bases, with 7 bases remaining between them. Full variable domain (rest looked up from reference TRBV5-1 and TRBJ2-5): KAGVTQTPRYLIKTRGQQVTLSCSPISGHRSVSWYQQTPGQGLQFLFEYFSETQRNKGNFPGRFSGRQFSNSRSEMNVSTLELGDSALYLCASSPDYQETQYFGPGTRLLVL.

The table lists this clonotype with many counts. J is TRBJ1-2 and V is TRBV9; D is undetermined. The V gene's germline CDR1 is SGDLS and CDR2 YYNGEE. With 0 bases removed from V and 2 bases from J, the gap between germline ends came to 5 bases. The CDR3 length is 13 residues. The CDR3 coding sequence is TGTGCCAGCAGCGTAGACATCAACTATGGCTACACCTTC. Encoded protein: CASSVDINYGYTF.

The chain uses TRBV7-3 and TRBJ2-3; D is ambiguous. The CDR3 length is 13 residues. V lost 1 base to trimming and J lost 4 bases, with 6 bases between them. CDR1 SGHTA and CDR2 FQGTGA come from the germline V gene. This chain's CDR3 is CASSLSQPDTQYF. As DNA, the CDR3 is TGTGCCAGCAGCTTAAGCCAGCCAGATACGCAGTATTTT.

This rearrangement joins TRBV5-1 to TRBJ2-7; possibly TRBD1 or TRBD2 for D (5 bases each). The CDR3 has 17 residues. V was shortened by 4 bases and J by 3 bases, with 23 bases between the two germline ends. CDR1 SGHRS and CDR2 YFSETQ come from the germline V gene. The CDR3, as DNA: TGCGCCAGCAGCCTAGGAACCGGGACCCTGAGGATCTACGAGCAGTACTTC. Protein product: CASSLGTGTLRIYEQYF.

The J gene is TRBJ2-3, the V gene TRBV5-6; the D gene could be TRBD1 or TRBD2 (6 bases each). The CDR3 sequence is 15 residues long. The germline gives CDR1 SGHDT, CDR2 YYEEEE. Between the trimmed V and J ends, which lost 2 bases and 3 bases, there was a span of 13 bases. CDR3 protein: CASSFFSGATDTQYF. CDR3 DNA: TGTGCCAGCAGCTTTTTCTCGGGGGCTACAGATACGCAGTATTTT. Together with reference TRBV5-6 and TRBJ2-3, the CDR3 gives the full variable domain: DAGVTQSPTHLIKTRGQQVTLRCSPKSGHDTVSWYQQALGQGPQFIFQYYEEEERQRGNFPDRFSGHQFPNYSSELNVNALLLGDSALYLCASSFFSGATDTQYFGPGTRLTVL.

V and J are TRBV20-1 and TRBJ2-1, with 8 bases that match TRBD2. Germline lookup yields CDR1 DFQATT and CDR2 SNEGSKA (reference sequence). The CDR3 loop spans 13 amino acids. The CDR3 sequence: CRAISGAYNEQFF. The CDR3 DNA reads TGCAGGGCCATTAGCGGGGCCTACAATGAGCAGTTCTTC.

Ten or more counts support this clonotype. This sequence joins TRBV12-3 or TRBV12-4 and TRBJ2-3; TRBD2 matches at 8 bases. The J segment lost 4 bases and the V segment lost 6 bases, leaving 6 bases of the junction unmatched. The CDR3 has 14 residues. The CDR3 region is CASSRLAGPDTQYF. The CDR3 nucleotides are TGTGCCAGCAGCAGATTAGCGGGACCAGATACGCAGTATTTT.

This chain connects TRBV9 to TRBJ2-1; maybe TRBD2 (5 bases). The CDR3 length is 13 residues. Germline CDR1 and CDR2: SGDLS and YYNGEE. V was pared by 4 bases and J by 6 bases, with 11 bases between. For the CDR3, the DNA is TGTGCCAGCAGCCCTCCGGGGAGCAATGAGCAGTTCTTC. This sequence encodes CASSPPGSNEQFF.